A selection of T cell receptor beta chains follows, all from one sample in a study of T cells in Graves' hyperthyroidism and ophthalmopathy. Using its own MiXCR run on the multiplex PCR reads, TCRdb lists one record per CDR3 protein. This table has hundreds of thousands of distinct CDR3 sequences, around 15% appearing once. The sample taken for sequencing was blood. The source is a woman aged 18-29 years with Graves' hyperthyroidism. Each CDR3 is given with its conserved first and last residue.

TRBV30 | CAVEGGARNTEAFF
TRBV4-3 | CASSQDSLNIFYGYTF
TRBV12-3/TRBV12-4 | CASSQVGYGPQHF
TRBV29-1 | CSVPRVYNEQFF
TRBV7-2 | CASSPQGGKGTDTQYF
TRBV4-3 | CASSQGGSGSYEQYF
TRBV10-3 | CAIREDYTEAFF
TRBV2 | CASRETGGTMMNTEAFF
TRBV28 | CASSFLTSEGDTQYF
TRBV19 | CASSTSLYGLAGYEQYF
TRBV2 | CASIGGYGGYTF
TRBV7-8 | CASSRGGWVSTDTQYF
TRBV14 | CASSHLGVAGNTIYF
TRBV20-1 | CSARGTGAFF
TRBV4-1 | CASSQVGRDTQYF
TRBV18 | CASSSDREIGGQPQHF
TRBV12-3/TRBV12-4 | CASRNLADLPYEQYF
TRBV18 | CASSPPATGGAGTDTQYF
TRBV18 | CASSPPGTQAEAFF
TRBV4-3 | CASSQGLAGGPPYEQYF
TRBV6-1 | CASKHGGRRRQETQYF
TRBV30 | CAREAIEGYTF
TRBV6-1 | CASRVRQGQVPQHF
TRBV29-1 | CSVEDGVSYGYTF
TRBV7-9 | CASSGGVGEQYF
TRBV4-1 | CASSQESRSKETQYF
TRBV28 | CATRGQATAQYF
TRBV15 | CATSRDAQPGEQYF
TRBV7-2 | CASSLFETQYF
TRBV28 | CASSSTDRGYNEQFF
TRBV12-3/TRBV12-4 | CASSFEGMGQETQYF